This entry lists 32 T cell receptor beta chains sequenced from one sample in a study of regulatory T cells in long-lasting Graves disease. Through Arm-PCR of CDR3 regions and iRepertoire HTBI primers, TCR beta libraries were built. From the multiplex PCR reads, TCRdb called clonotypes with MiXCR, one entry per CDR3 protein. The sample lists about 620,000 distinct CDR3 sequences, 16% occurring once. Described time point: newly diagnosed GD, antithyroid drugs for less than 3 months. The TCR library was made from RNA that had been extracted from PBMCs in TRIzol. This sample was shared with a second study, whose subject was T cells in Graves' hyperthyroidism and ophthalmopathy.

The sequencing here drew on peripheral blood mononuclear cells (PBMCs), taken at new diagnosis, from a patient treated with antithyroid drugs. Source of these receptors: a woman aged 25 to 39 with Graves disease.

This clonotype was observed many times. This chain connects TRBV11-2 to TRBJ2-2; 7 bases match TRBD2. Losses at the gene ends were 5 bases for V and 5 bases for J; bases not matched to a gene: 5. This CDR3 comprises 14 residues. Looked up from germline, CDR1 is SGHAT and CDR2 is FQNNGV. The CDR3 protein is CASSPGEGTGELFF. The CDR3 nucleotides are TGTGCCAGCAGCCCTGGGGAGGGAACCGGGGAGCTGTTTTTT.

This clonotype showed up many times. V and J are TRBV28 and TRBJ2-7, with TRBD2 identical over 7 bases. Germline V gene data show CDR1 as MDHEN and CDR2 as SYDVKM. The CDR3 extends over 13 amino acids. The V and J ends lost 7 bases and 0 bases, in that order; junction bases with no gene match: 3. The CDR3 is CASTGGSSYEQYF. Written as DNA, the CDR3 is TGTGCCAGCACTGGCGGGAGCTCCTACGAGCAGTACTTC.

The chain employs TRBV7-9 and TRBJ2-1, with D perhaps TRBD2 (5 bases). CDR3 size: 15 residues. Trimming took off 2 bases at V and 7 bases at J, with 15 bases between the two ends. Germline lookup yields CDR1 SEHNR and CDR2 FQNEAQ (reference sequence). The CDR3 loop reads CASSLITSGPNEQFF. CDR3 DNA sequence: TGTGCCAGCAGCTTAATTACTAGTGGGCCTAATGAGCAGTTCTTC.

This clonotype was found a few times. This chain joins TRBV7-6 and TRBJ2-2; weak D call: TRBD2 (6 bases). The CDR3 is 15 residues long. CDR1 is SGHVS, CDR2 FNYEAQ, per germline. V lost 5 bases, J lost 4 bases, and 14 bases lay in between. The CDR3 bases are TGTGCCAGCAGCAAGTCCGGGACTCCCACCGGGGAGCTGTTTTTT. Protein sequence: CASSKSGTPTGELFF.

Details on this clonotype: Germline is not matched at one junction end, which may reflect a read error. In nucleotides, the CDR3 is TGTGCCAGCAGCCCAACAGGGGGCAAACAGCCCCAGCATTTT. Translated, it gives CASSPTGGKQPQHF. The J gene is TRBJ1-5, the V gene TRBV12-3 or TRBV12-4; 9 bases are shared with TRBD1. CDR3 size: 14 residues.

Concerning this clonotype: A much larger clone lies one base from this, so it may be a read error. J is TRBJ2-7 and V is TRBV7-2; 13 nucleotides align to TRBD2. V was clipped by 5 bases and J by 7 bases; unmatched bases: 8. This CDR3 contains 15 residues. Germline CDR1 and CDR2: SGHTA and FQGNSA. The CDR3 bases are TGTGCCAGCAGCCTAAGGACTAGCGGGGGCAATGAGCAGTACTTC. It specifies CASSLRTSGGNEQYF. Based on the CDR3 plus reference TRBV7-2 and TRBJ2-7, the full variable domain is GAGVSQSPSNKVTEKGKDVELRCDPISGHTALYWYRQSLGQGLEFLIYFQGNSAPDKSGLPSDRFSAERTGGSVSTLTIQRTQQEDSAVYLCASSLRTSGGNEQYFGPGTRLTVT.

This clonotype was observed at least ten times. CDR3: CASSGANRIYEQYF. The CDR3 bases are TGTGCCAGCAGTGGTGCTAACAGGATCTACGAGCAGTACTTC. The chain joins TRBV2 to TRBJ2-7; weak D call: TRBD1 (5 bases). Deletions cut 4 bases from V and 3 bases from J, with 13 bases between. The CDR3 loop spans 14 amino acids. Germline CDR1 SNHLY, CDR2 FYNNEI.

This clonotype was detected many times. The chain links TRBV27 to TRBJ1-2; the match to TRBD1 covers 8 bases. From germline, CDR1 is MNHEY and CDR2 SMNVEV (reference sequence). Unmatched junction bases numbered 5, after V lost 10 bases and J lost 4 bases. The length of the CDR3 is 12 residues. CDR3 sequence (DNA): TGTGCCACCTCAACAGGGGGCTATGGCTACACCTTC. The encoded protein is CATSTGGYGYTF.

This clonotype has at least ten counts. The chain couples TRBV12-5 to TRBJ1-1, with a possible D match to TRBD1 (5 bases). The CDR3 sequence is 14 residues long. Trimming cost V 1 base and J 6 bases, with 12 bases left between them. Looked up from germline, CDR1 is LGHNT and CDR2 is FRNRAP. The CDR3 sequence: CASGLAGSGAEAFF. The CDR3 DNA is TGTGCTAGTGGTTTGGCAGGGTCGGGGGCTGAAGCTTTCTTT.

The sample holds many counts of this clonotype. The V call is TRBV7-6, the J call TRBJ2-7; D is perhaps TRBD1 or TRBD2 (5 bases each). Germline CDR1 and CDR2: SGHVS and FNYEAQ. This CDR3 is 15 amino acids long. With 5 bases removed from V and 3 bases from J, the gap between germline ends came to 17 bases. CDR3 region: CASSPGQFPNYEQYF. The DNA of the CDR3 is TGTGCCAGCAGCCCGGGGCAGTTCCCGAACTACGAGCAGTACTTC.

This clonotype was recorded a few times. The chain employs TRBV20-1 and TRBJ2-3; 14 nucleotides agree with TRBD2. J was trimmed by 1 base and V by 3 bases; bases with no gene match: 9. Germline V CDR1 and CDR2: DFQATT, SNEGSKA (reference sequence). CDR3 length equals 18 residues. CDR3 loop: CSARVTSGRATGTDTQYF. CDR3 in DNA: TGCAGTGCTAGGGTGACTAGCGGGAGGGCCACTGGCACAGATACGCAGTATTTT.

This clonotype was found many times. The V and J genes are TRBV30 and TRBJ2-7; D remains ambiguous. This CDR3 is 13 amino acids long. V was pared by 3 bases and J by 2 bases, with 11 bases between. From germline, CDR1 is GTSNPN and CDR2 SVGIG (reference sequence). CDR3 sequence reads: CAWRPRGTYEQYF. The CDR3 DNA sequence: TGTGCCTGGAGGCCGCGTGGAACCTACGAGCAGTACTTC.

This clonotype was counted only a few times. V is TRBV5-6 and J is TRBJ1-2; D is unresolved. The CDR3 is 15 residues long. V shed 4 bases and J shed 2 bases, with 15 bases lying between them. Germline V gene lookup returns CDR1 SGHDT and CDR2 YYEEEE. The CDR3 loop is CASSPRALDNYGYTF. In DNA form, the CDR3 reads TGTGCCAGCAGCCCGCGGGCCCTAGACAACTATGGCTACACCTTC.

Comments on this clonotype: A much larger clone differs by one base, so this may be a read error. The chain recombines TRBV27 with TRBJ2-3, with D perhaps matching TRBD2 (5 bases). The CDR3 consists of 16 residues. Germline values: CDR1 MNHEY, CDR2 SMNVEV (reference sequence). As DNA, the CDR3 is TGTGCCGGCAGTTACTCCCGGGAAGACCCCACAGATACGCAGTATTTT. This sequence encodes CAGSYSREDPTDTQYF.

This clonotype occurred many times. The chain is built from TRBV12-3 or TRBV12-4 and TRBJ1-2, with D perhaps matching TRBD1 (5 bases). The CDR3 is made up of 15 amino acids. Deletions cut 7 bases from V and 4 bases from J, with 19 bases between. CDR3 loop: CASTTLVEGTYGYTF. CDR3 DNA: TGTGCCAGCACCACCCTAGTGGAGGGGACCTATGGCTACACCTTC.

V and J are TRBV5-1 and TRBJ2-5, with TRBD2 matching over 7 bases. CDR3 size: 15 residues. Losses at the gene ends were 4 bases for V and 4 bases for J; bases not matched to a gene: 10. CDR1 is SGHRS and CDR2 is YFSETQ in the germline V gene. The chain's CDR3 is CASSGGSGVGETQYF. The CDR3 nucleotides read TGCGCCAGCAGCGGCGGGAGTGGGGTAGGAGAGACCCAGTACTTC.

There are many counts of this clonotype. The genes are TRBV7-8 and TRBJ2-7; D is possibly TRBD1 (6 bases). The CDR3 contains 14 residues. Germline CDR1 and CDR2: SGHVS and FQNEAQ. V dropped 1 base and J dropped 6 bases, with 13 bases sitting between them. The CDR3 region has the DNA TGTGCCAGCAGCTTAGAATACAGGGTAGGCGAGCAGTACTTC. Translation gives CASSLEYRVGEQYF. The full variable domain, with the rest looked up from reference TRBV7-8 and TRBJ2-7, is GAGVSQSPRYKVAKRGQDVALRCDPISGHVSLFWYQQALGQGPEFLTYFQNEAQLDKSGLPSDRFFAERPEGSVSTLKIQRTQQEDSAVYLCASSLEYRVGEQYFGPGTRLTVT.

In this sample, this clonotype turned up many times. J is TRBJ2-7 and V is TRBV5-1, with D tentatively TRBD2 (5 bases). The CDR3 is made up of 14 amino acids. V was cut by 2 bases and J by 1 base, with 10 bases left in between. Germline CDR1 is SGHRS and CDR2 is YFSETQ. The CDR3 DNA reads TGCGCCAGCAGCTTTAGCCGGGGATCCTACGAGCAGTACTTC. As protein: CASSFSRGSYEQYF.

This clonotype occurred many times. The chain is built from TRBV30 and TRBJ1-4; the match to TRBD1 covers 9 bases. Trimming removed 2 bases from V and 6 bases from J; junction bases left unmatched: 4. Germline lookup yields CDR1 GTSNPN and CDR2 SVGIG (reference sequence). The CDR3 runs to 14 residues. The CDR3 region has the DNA TGTGCCTGGAGTCTACAGGGGGCGGATGAAAAACTGTTTTTT. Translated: CAWSLQGADEKLFF.

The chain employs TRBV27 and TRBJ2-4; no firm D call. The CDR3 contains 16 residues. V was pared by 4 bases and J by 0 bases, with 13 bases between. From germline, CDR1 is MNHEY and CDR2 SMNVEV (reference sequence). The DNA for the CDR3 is TGTGCCAGCAGTTCCCGACCAATACTAGCCAAAAACATTCAGTACTTC. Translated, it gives CASSSRPILAKNIQYF.

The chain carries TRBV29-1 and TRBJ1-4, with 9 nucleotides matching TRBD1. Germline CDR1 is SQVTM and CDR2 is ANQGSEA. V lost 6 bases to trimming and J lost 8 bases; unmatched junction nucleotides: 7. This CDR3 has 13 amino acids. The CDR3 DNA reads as TGCAGCGTATCGGGACAGGGCCGAGAAAAACTGTTTTTT. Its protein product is CSVSGQGREKLFF.

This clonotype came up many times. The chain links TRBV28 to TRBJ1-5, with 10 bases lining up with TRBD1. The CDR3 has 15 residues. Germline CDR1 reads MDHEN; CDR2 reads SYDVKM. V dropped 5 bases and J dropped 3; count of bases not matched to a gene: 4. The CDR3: CASSRDRGYNQPQHF. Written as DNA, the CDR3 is TGTGCCAGCAGTCGGGACAGGGGATACAATCAGCCCCAGCATTTT.

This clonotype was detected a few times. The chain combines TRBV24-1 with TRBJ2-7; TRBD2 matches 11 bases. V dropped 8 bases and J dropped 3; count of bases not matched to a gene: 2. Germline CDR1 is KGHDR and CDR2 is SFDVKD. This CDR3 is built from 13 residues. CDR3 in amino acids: CATILAGVYEQYF. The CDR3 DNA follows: TGTGCCACCATACTAGCGGGAGTCTACGAGCAGTACTTC.

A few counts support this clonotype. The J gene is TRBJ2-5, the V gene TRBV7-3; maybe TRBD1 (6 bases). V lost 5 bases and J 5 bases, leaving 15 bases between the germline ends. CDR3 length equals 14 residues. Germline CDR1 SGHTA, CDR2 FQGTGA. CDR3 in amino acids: CASSPTTQGETQYF. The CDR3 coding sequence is TGTGCCAGCAGCCCTACTACCCAGGGGGAGACCCAGTACTTC.

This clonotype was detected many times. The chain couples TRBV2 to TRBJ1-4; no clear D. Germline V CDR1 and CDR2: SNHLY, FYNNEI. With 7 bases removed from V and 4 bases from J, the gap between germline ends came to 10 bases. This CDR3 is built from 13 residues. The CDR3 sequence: CASTRGSNEKLFF. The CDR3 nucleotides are TGTGCCAGCACTCGGGGAAGTAATGAAAAACTGTTTTTT.

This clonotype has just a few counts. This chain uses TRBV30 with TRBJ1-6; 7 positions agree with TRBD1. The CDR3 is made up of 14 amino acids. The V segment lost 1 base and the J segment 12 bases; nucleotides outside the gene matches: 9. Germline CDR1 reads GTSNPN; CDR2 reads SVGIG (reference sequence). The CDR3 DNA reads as TGTGCCTGGAGTGAGGCCAGCCACAGGGGACCCCTCCACTTT. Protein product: CAWSEASHRGPLHF.

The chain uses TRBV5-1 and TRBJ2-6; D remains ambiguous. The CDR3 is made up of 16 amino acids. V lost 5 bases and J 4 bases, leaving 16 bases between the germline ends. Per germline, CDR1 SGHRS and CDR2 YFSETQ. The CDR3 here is CASRPVLGSGANVLTF. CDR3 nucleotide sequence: TGCGCCAGCAGACCCGTGTTGGGCTCCGGGGCCAACGTCCTGACTTTC.

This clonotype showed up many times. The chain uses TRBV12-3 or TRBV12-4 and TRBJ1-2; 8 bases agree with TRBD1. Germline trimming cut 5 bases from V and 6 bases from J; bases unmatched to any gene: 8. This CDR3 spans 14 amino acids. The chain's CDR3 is CASSPGDRGDGYTF. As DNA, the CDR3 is TGTGCCAGCAGTCCAGGAGACAGGGGTGATGGCTACACCTTC.

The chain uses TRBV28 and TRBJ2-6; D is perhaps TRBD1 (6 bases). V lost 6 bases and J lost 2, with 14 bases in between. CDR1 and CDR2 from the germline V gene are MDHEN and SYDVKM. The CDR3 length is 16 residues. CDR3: CASSPGTSPGANVLTF. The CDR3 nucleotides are TGTGCCAGCAGCCCCGGGACATCTCCTGGGGCCAACGTCCTGACTTTC. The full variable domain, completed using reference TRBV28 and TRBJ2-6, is DVKVTQSSRYLVKRTGEKVFLECVQDMDHENMFWYRQDPGLGLRLIYFSYDVKMKEKGDIPEGYSVSREKKERFSLILESASTNQTSMYLCASSPGTSPGANVLTFGAGSRLTVL.

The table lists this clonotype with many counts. The CDR3 DNA sequence: TGTGCCAGCACCCGGACAGGCTCCTACGAGCAGTACTTC. It yields the protein CASTRTGSYEQYF. The chain recombines TRBV28 with TRBJ2-7, with 7 bases fitting TRBD1. CDR1 is MDHEN, CDR2 SYDVKM, per germline. CDR3 size: 13 residues. V shed 7 bases and J 0 bases; nucleotides not matched to a gene: 3.

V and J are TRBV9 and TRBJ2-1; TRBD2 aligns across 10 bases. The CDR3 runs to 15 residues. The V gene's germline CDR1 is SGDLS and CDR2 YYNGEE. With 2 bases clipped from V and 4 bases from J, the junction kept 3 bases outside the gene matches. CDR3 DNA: TGTGCCAGCAGCGTGACTAGCGGGCGATACAATGAGCAGTTCTTC. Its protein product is CASSVTSGRYNEQFF.

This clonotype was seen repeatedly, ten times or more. The DNA of the CDR3 is TGCAGTGCTAGAGAGGCAGGGAGAGCCACAGATACGCAGTATTTT. Its translation is CSAREAGRATDTQYF. The rearrangement uses TRBV20-1 and TRBJ2-3; tentatively, D is TRBD1 or TRBD2 (5 bases each). The CDR3 contains 15 residues. CDR1 and CDR2 (germline): DFQATT, SNEGSKA (reference sequence). The germline V and J ends were trimmed by 0 bases and 2 bases, with 12 bases remaining between them.